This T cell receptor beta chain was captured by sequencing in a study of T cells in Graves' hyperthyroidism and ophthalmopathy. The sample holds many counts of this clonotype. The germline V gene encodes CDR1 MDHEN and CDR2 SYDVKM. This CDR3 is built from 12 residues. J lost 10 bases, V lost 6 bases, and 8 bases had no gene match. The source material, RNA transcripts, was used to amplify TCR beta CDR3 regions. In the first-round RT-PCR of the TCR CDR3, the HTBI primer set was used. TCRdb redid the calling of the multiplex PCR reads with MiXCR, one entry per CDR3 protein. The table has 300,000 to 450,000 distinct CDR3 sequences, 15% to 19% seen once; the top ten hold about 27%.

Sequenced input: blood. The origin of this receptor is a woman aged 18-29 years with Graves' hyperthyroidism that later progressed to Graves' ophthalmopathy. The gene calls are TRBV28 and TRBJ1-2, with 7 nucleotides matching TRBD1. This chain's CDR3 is CASSTTGDAYTF. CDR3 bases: TGTGCCAGCAGCACAACAGGGGATGCCTACACCTTC.